What follows are 29 T cell receptor beta chains derived from one specimen sequenced in a study of response to subunit inactivated influenza vaccine. From the RT-PCR reads, TCRdb called clonotypes with MiXCR, one entry per CDR3 protein. Of more than 700,000 distinct CDR3 sequences listed, around 21% were seen once; the top ten hold about 10%. The sequences come from PBMCs from blood, collected 5 days after vaccination. These receptors all come from a man in his fifties or sixties who received an inactivated influenza vaccine.

The gene calls are TRBV12-3 or TRBV12-4 and TRBJ2-1; D is possibly TRBD2 (5 bases). The CDR3 loop spans 16 amino acids. V gave up 5 bases and J gave up 5 bases, with 19 bases separating them. As DNA, the CDR3 is TGTGCCAGCAGTCCTCGGACTCCAGTTGGGAACAATGAGCAGTTCTTC. Translation gives CASSPRTPVGNNEQFF.

Many counts were recorded for this clonotype. The chain couples TRBV30 to TRBJ2-7, with D unclear. Trimming shortened V by 4 bases and J by 6 bases, and 13 bases separated the two germline ends. In germline, CDR1 is GTSNPN, CDR2 SVGIG (reference sequence). The CDR3 covers 12 residues. CDR3 residues: CAWKGRPAEQYF. The DNA for the CDR3 is TGTGCCTGGAAAGGGCGGCCCGCCGAGCAGTACTTC.

This clonotype was detected only a few times. The chain links TRBV20-1 to TRBJ1-2, with a tentative D call TRBD1 (6 bases). Trimming took off 1 base at V and 4 bases at J, with 13 bases between the two ends. The CDR3 spans 14 residues. Germline CDR1 and CDR2: DFQATT and SNEGSKA (reference sequence). The DNA for the CDR3 is TGCAGTGCTAGAGCGACAGGCGGGGGCTATGGCTACACCTTC. It yields the protein CSARATGGGYGYTF.

The chain links TRBV10-3 to TRBJ2-1; 9 bases fit TRBD2. In germline, CDR1 is ENHRY, CDR2 SYGVKD. Unmatched junction bases numbered 6, after V lost 7 bases and J lost 2 bases. The CDR3 is 15 residues long. This chain's CDR3 is CAITKTSGPYNEQFF. CDR3 DNA sequence: TGTGCCATCACTAAGACTAGCGGACCCTACAATGAGCAGTTCTTC.

The rearrangement links TRBV28 to TRBJ1-1, with 8 bases identical to TRBD1. This CDR3 region has 15 residues. Germline V gives CDR1 MDHEN, CDR2 SYDVKM. V trimming: 6 bases; J trimming: 0 bases; junction bases outside the gene matches: 6. The chain's CDR3 is CASSNPDRVNTEAFF. The DNA of the CDR3 is TGTGCCAGCAGCAACCCGGACAGGGTGAACACTGAAGCTTTCTTT.

The gene calls are TRBV7-3 and TRBJ2-2; D is perhaps TRBD1 or TRBD2 (5 bases each). Between the trimmed V and J ends, which lost 1 base and 0 bases, there was a span of 12 bases. The length of the CDR3 is 17 residues. Per germline, CDR1 SGHTA and CDR2 FQGTGA. As DNA, the CDR3 is TGTGCCAGCAGCTTAAGTGGGGGAGTCACGAACACCGGGGAGCTGTTTTTT. Protein sequence: CASSLSGGVTNTGELFF. Supplemented by reference TRBV7-3 and TRBJ2-2, the full variable domain reads GAGVSQTPSNKVTEKGKYVELRCDPISGHTALYWYRQSLGQGPEFLIYFQGTGAADDSGLPNDRFFAVRPEGSVSTLKIQRTERGDSAVYLCASSLSGGVTNTGELFFGEGSRLTVL.

This chain connects TRBV20-1 to TRBJ1-5; 8 nucleotides agree with TRBD1. This CDR3 is 13 amino acids long. Germline-derived CDR1 and CDR2 are DFQATT and SNEGSKA (reference sequence). With V trimmed by 6 bases and J by 5 bases, 6 bases remained unmatched. The CDR3 loop is CSAATGGDQPQHF. The CDR3, as DNA: TGCAGTGCAGCAACAGGGGGAGATCAGCCCCAGCATTTT.

The rearrangement uses TRBV20-1 and TRBJ2-3, with D perhaps TRBD2 (6 bases). Between the trimmed V and J ends, which lost 5 bases and 0 bases, there was a span of 18 bases. The CDR3 totals 16 residues. The germline CDR1 and CDR2 sequences are DFQATT and SNEGSKA (reference sequence). The CDR3 loop is CSAANGSPFSTDTQYF. The CDR3 nucleotides are TGCAGTGCTGCCAACGGGAGTCCCTTCAGCACAGATACGCAGTATTTT.

At least ten counts were recorded for this clonotype. The chain carries TRBV20-1 and TRBJ2-5; 8 bases agree with TRBD2. Losses at the gene ends were 1 base for V and 5 bases for J; bases not matched to a gene: 9. This CDR3 is built from 15 residues. CDR1 is DFQATT and CDR2 is SNEGSKA in the germline V gene (reference sequence). The CDR3: CSARVPSGSIETQYF. CDR3 nucleotides: TGCAGTGCTAGAGTCCCAAGCGGGAGTATCGAGACCCAGTACTTC.

The CDR3 DNA reads as TGTGCCAGCAGCTTAGGGTCTAGCGGGACACTCTACAATGAGCAGTTCTTC. Translation: CASSLGSSGTLYNEQFF. The V call is TRBV11-2, the J call TRBJ2-1; 9 bases fit TRBD2. The CDR3 has 17 amino acids. Germline V gene lookup returns CDR1 SGHAT and CDR2 FQNNGV. The V segment lost 1 base and the J segment 3 bases; nucleotides outside the gene matches: 7.

Only a few counts were recorded for this clonotype. The V call is TRBV20-1, the J call TRBJ2-2; 8 bases are a match to TRBD1. The CDR3 has 14 amino acids. Trimming at V came to 6 bases and at J to 3 bases, leaving 6 bases not matched to a gene. Germline V lookup: CDR1 DFQATT, CDR2 SNEGSKA (reference sequence). The CDR3 protein is CSASGQGYTGELFF. The CDR3 DNA sequence: TGCAGTGCAAGTGGACAGGGCTACACCGGGGAGCTGTTTTTT.

A single count supports this clonotype. The chain recombines TRBV5-1 with TRBJ2-2, with 8 bases aligning to TRBD2. J was trimmed by 5 bases and V by 1 base; bases with no gene match: 7. Germline loops: CDR1 SGHRS, CDR2 YFSETQ. The CDR3 has 16 residues. The CDR3 loop is CASSLRLARRTGELFF. The CDR3 DNA is TGCGCCAGCAGCTTGAGACTAGCGCGAAGAACCGGGGAGCTGTTTTTT.

The rearrangement uses TRBV6-7 and TRBJ2-3; 7 bases are shared with TRBD2. TRBV6-7 is placed among ORFs of uncertain function. V dropped 1 base and J dropped 0; count of bases not matched to a gene: 7. The CDR3 length is 17 residues. As DNA, the CDR3 is TGTGCCAGCAGTTACTTCCAGCGGGGCACTAGCACAGATACGCAGTATTTT. Amino acids: CASSYFQRGTSTDTQYF.

The chain combines TRBV7-3 with TRBJ2-1, with D perhaps TRBD2 (6 bases). CDR1 SGHTA and CDR2 FQGTGA come from the germline V gene. V was clipped by 2 bases and J by 3 bases, with 11 bases between them. CDR3 length: 15 amino acids. Here the CDR3 reads CASSLEGTDYNEQFF. The CDR3 nucleotides are TGTGCCAGCAGCTTAGAAGGGACTGACTACAATGAGCAGTTCTTC.

In this sample, this clonotype turned up a few times. J is TRBJ2-3 and V is TRBV6-1; 7 bases match TRBD1. The V gene's germline CDR1 is MNHNS and CDR2 SASEGT. This CDR3 has 15 amino acids. V was clipped by 6 bases and J by 2 bases; unmatched bases: 8. The CDR3 protein is CASSRRQGITDTQYF. In DNA form, the CDR3 reads TGTGCCAGCAGCCGCCGACAGGGAATCACAGATACGCAGTATTTT.

The V call is TRBV15, the J call TRBJ2-2, with a tentative D call TRBD1 (5 bases). The length of the CDR3 is 13 residues. Germline V lookup: CDR1 LNHNV, CDR2 YYDKDF (reference sequence). The V gene lost 6 bases and the J gene lost 4 bases, with 9 bases spanning the gap. The CDR3 DNA follows: TGTGCCACCAGACAGGATAGCACCGGGGAGCTGTTTTTT. It encodes CATRQDSTGELFF.

This clonotype has only a few counts. This chain connects TRBV30 to TRBJ2-2; D uncertain. This CDR3 has 13 amino acids. Germline assignment: CDR1 GTSNPN and CDR2 SVGIG (reference sequence). Trimming took 0 bases from V and 2 from J, leaving 4 bases between them. CDR3 sequence: CAWSVPNTGELFF. CDR3 in DNA: TGTGCCTGGAGTGTTCCTAACACCGGGGAGCTGTTTTTT. The variable domain in full, completed from reference TRBV30 and TRBJ2-2, reads SQTIHQWPATLVQPVGSPLSLECTVEGTSNPNLYWYRQAAGRGLQLLFYSVGIGQISSEVPQNLSASRPQDRQFILSSKKLLLSDSGFYLCAWSVPNTGELFFGEGSRLTVL.

The V and J genes are TRBV10-3 and TRBJ2-5, with 15 bases fitting TRBD2. Germline V gene lookup returns CDR1 ENHRY and CDR2 SYGVKD. The CDR3 has 19 amino acids. The V gene end was trimmed by 3 bases and the J gene end by 3 bases; junction bases not matched to a gene: 11. The CDR3 sequence is CAISDTNPGLAGGKETQYF. CDR3 DNA: TGTGCCATCAGTGACACAAATCCGGGACTAGCGGGAGGTAAAGAGACCCAGTACTTC.

The chain uses TRBV20-1 and TRBJ2-7; D may be TRBD1 (5 bases). Germline V gene data show CDR1 as DFQATT and CDR2 as SNEGSKA (reference sequence). Trimming took off 3 bases at V and 2 bases at J, with 11 bases between the two ends. The CDR3 contains 13 residues. In nucleotides, the CDR3 is TGCAGTGCTAGTGCCAGGGTCCCCTACGAGCAGTACTTC. This gives the protein CSASARVPYEQYF.

The rearrangement uses TRBV13 and TRBJ2-5; D perhaps matches TRBD2 (6 bases). The CDR3 runs 14 residues. V lost 0 bases to trimming and J lost 9 bases, with 14 bases between them. CDR1 is PRHDT and CDR2 is FYEKMQ in the germline V gene (reference sequence). DNA for the CDR3: TGTGCCAGCAGCTTAGGTCGGGAGCCGGGGGCCCAGTACTTC. Its translation: CASSLGREPGAQYF.

This clonotype was counted only a few times. The chain has TRBV18 and TRBJ1-1, with D possibly being TRBD1 (5 bases). V dropped 1 base and J dropped 4 bases, with 13 bases sitting between them. This CDR3 comprises 15 residues. Germline-derived CDR1 and CDR2 are KGHSH and LQKENI. The CDR3 region is CASSPQGTQGTEAFF. CDR3 coding DNA: TGTGCCAGCTCACCACAGGGGACCCAGGGCACTGAAGCTTTCTTT.

This clonotype has more than one count but fewer than ten. The gene calls are TRBV20-1 and TRBJ2-1; 9 bases are shared with TRBD2. Germline lookup yields CDR1 DFQATT and CDR2 SNEGSKA (reference sequence). The V gene end was trimmed by 0 bases and the J gene end by 12 bases; junction bases not matched to a gene: 6. The CDR3 sequence is 13 residues long. The CDR3 is CSARDGTSPRQFF. In DNA form, the CDR3 reads TGCAGTGCTAGAGATGGGACTAGCCCTCGGCAGTTCTTC.

The chain recombines TRBV5-1 with TRBJ1-2; weak D call: TRBD1 (6 bases). Trimming removed 5 bases at V and 6 bases at J, with 17 bases between. This CDR3 has 14 amino acids. Germline loops: CDR1 SGHRS, CDR2 YFSETQ. The CDR3 DNA follows: TGCGCCAGCAGTTTGAGAATGGACAGCCATGGCTACACCTTC. It is translated as CASSLRMDSHGYTF.

This clonotype appeared a few times. One end of the junction fails to match germline, which may point to a read error. This sequence joins TRBV7-9 and TRBJ2-5; no reliable D call. Germline values: CDR1 SEHNR, CDR2 FQNEAQ (reference sequence). CDR3 length: 12 amino acids. CDR3: CASSLGTETQYF. CDR3 in DNA: TGCGCCAGCAGCTTGGGTACAGAGACCCAGTACTTC.

The CDR3 DNA reads TGCAGTGCAAGACTAGCGGTAGCCAAAAACATTCAGTACTTC. Its protein is CSARLAVAKNIQYF. The chain couples TRBV20-1 to TRBJ2-4, with TRBD2 identical over 9 bases. Germline V lookup: CDR1 DFQATT, CDR2 SNEGSKA (reference sequence). There are 14 residues in the CDR3. The V gene end was trimmed by 6 bases and the J gene end by 0 bases; junction bases not matched to a gene: 3.

This clonotype has at least ten counts. The chain has TRBV20-1 and TRBJ2-3; D is uncertain. The V gene's germline CDR1 is DFQATT and CDR2 SNEGSKA (reference sequence). The CDR3 sequence is 12 residues long. The V end was cut by 3 bases, the J end by 0 bases, with 4 bases between. CDR3 sequence (DNA): TGCAGTGCTAGTGACAGCACAGATACGCAGTATTTT. Translated: CSASDSTDTQYF.

This clonotype was seen a handful of times. The chain has TRBV5-5 and TRBJ1-1; 7 bases map to TRBD1. The CDR3 is 15 amino acids. J gave up 2 bases and V 4 bases, and 8 bases lay outside the gene matches. Germline V CDR1 and CDR2: SGHKS, YYEKEE (reference sequence). The CDR3 is CASSDREGVNTEAFF. The CDR3 DNA follows: TGTGCCAGCAGCGACAGGGAGGGGGTAAACACTGAAGCTTTCTTT.

V usage is TRBV5-1 and J usage is TRBJ2-7; D remains unclear. Trimming removed 0 bases at V and 2 bases at J, with 9 bases between. Looked up from germline, CDR1 is SGHRS and CDR2 is YFSETQ. CDR3 length: 14 amino acids. CDR3 in amino acids: CASSLDSLTYEQYF. The CDR3 DNA sequence: TGCGCCAGCAGCTTGGACAGTCTTACCTACGAGCAGTACTTC.

This clonotype was seen at least ten times. The chain carries TRBV20-1 and TRBJ2-7, with 12 positions matching TRBD2. The CDR3 has 13 amino acids. Germline CDR1 and CDR2: DFQATT and SNEGSKA (reference sequence). V dropped 8 bases and J dropped 3; count of bases not matched to a gene: 5. CDR3 sequence (DNA): TGCAGTCTAAGGACTAGCGGGGACTACGAGCAGTACTTC. Translating it yields CSLRTSGDYEQYF.